A single sample is the source of the 26 T cell receptor beta chains below, sequenced in a study of persistence of HIV-infected CD4 T cells. No antigen is known for these receptors. This was the immunoSEQ version 4 assay in survey mode. Profiling relied on immunoSEQ multiplex PCR, and the TCRdb table lists in-frame clones only, not all of them. The table has approximately 34,000 clones, roughly four fifths seen once; the top ten hold 15% to 20%. Overlapping HIV-1 Gag 15-mer peptides at about 1 ug per peptide per mL were used. CD40L/CD69 double-negative CD45RO-high memory CD4+ T cells were collected. Sequencing used CD4+ T cells sorted from PBMCs after roughly 18-hour stimulation, obtained from a patient who received antiretroviral therapy. The receptors were sampled from an adult woman with HIV who was CMV-seropositive.

The J gene is TRBJ1-1, the V gene TRBV5-1; no firm D call. Looked up from germline, CDR1 is SGHRS and CDR2 is YFSETQ. The CDR3 sequence is 13 residues long. V lost 3 bases, J lost 5 bases, and 11 bases lay in between. The CDR3 DNA reads TGCGCCAGCAGCTCAGTGGTGTCGACTGAAGCTTTCTTT. It specifies CASSSVVSTEAFF. Variable domain in full (rest from reference TRBV5-1 and TRBJ1-1): KAGVTQTPRYLIKTRGQQVTLSCSPISGHRSVSWYQQTPGQGLQFLFEYFSETQRNKGNFPGRFSGRQFSNSRSEMNVSTLELGDSALYLCASSSVVSTEAFFGQGTRLTVV.

CDR3 in DNA: TGTGCCATCAGGGACGTGGCCAACACTGAAGCTTTCTTT. The encoded protein is CAIRDVANTEAFF. The chain is built from TRBV10-3 and TRBJ1-1, with D unresolved. CDR3 length equals 13 residues. Trimming stripped 6 bases from V and 2 bases from J, with 10 bases between. Germline CDR1 and CDR2: ENHRY and SYGVKD.

With regard to this clone: The junction and the germline gene differ at one end; a read error may be behind it. The chain is built from TRBV6-2 or TRBV6-3 and TRBJ2-3, with 7 bases aligning to TRBD1. Germline V gene lookup returns CDR1 MNHEY and CDR2 SVGEGT. This CDR3 comprises 13 residues. The CDR3 sequence is CASSRRQTGPENF. The CDR3 region has the DNA TGTGCCAGCAGTCGTAGGCAGACAGGGCCGGAAAATTTT.

The V and J genes are TRBV14 and TRBJ1-6; the D gene is possibly TRBD1 (6 bases). Trimming stripped 1 base from V and 6 bases from J, with 7 bases between. Germline assignment: CDR1 SGHDN and CDR2 FVKESK. The CDR3 spans 14 residues. CDR3 bases: TGTGCCAGCAGCCAAGGGACAGTTAATTCACCCCTCCACTTT. This translates into CASSQGTVNSPLHF.

To note about this clone: One end of the junction does not line up with germline, which may come from a read error. V gene TRBV12-3 or TRBV12-4 combines with J gene TRBJ2-7; 7 nucleotides agree with TRBD1. CDR3 length equals 11 residues. The CDR3 bases are TGTGCCAGCAGCCTGGGACAGAAAGTGGTATTC. This gives the protein CASSLGQKVVF.

V gene TRBV30 combines with J gene TRBJ1-5; no firm D call. V lost 2 bases and J lost 4, with 9 bases in between. This CDR3 has 13 residues. CDR1 is GTSNPN and CDR2 is SVGIG in the germline V gene (reference sequence). CDR3 residues: CAWSKDQNQPQHF. DNA of the CDR3: TGTGCCTGGAGTAAAGATCAAAATCAGCCCCAGCATTTT.

The chain recombines TRBV11-3 with TRBJ1-4, with 8 bases lining up with TRBD1. Germline CDR1 SGHNT, CDR2 YENEEA. There are 15 residues in the CDR3. V was clipped by 6 bases and J by 4 bases; unmatched bases: 7. Here the CDR3 DNA reads TGTGCCAGCAGACCCGACAGGGGAAGTAATGAAAAACTGTTTTTT. Translated: CASRPDRGSNEKLFF.

The V call is TRBV27, the J call TRBJ1-2, with TRBD1 matching over 10 bases. Germline CDR1 MNHEY, CDR2 SMNVEV (reference sequence). This CDR3 comprises 13 residues. V lost 7 bases to trimming and J lost 6 bases; unmatched junction nucleotides: 5. DNA of the CDR3: TGTGCCAGCACCGAGACAGGGGGCCATGGCTACACCTTC. Encoded protein: CASTETGGHGYTF.

The chain joins TRBV5-5 to TRBJ2-2, with 7 bases matching TRBD2. Germline assignment: CDR1 SGHKS and CDR2 YYEKEE (reference sequence). The J segment lost 0 bases and the V segment lost 5 bases, leaving 7 bases of the junction unmatched. This CDR3 is 16 amino acids long. CDR3: CASSSRGDSNTGELFF. In nucleotides, the CDR3 is TGTGCCAGCAGTTCCCGGGGGGACTCGAACACCGGGGAGCTGTTTTTT.

The chain carries TRBV24-1 and TRBJ1-3; D may be TRBD1 (5 bases). The CDR3 sequence is 15 residues long. Looked up from germline, CDR1 is KGHDR and CDR2 is SFDVKD. V lost 4 bases and J 0 bases, leaving 9 bases between the germline ends. CDR3 amino acids: CATSEGDSSGNTIYF. The DNA for the CDR3 is TGTGCCACCAGTGAAGGTGACAGCTCTGGAAACACCATATATTTT.

This rearrangement joins TRBV5-1 to TRBJ1-2, with D unclear. Germline V gene data show CDR1 as SGHRS and CDR2 as YFSETQ. There are 13 residues in the CDR3. V was shortened by 0 bases and J by 8 bases, with 11 bases between the two germline ends. The CDR3 nucleotides read TGCGCCAGCAGCTTGGCCGCCACCGGGGGCTACACCTTC. It is translated as CASSLAATGGYTF.

CDR3 loop: CAWSTETGYTEAFF. CDR3 coding DNA: TGTGCCTGGAGTACGGAGACAGGGTACACTGAAGCTTTCTTT. The chain couples TRBV30 to TRBJ1-1, with 7 positions matching TRBD1. Per the germline V gene, CDR1 is GTSNPN and CDR2 is SVGIG (reference sequence). The trim removed 2 bases at V and 3 bases at J, leaving 6 bases unmatched. The CDR3 has 14 amino acids.

This clone was counted only a few times. The V call is TRBV6-5, the J call TRBJ1-5; D is uncertain. The V end lost 6 bases, the J end lost 2 bases, and 11 bases lay between the germline ends. Germline V gives CDR1 MNHEY, CDR2 SVGAGI. The CDR3 loop spans 14 amino acids. The CDR3 sequence: CASRIDAGNQPQHF. As DNA, the CDR3 is TGTGCCAGCAGGATAGACGCAGGCAATCAGCCCCAGCATTTT.

V and J are TRBV6-1 and TRBJ1-6; D is unclear. Germline values: CDR1 MNHNS, CDR2 SASEGT. Trimming shortened V by 1 base and J by 14 bases, and 12 bases separated the two germline ends. The CDR3 length is 13 residues. In nucleotides, the CDR3 is TGTGCCAGCAGTGAAGGCGGGCTCGGGGCCCTCCACTTT. It is translated as CASSEGGLGALHF.

The J gene is TRBJ1-1, the V gene TRBV19; TRBD1 matches 8 bases. The CDR3 contains 14 residues. Germline CDR1 reads LNHDA; CDR2 reads SQIVND (reference sequence). V was pared by 9 bases and J by 1 base, with 7 bases of the junction left unmatched. The CDR3 DNA reads as TGTGCCAGCCAACGACAGGGGTCGAACACTGAAGCTTTCTTT. Amino acid sequence: CASQRQGSNTEAFF.

This clone appeared once. The genes are TRBV2 and TRBJ1-2, with TRBD1 identical over 9 bases. The CDR3 spans 12 residues. Unmatched junction bases numbered 4, after V lost 6 bases and J lost 8 bases. The V gene's germline CDR1 is SNHLY and CDR2 FYNNEI. CDR3 amino acids: CASSWTGDGYTF. CDR3 sequence (DNA): TGTGCCAGCAGCTGGACAGGGGACGGCTACACCTTC.

Only one count was recorded for this clone. V is TRBV6-1 and J is TRBJ1-4; D call uncertain. This CDR3 is 13 amino acids long. Trimming removed 3 bases from V and 8 bases from J, with 10 bases in between. Germline V lookup: CDR1 MNHNS, CDR2 SASEGT. The CDR3 spells CASSEVIREKLFF. The DNA of the CDR3 is TGTGCCAGCAGTGAGGTGATTCGGGAAAAACTGTTTTTT.

The gene calls are TRBV7-2 and TRBJ2-7; D assignment may be TRBD1 or TRBD2 (6 bases each). Looked up from germline, CDR1 is SGHTA and CDR2 is FQGNSA. V shed 2 bases and J shed 3 bases, with 14 bases lying between them. The CDR3 extends over 15 amino acids. In nucleotides, the CDR3 is TGTGCCAGCAGCTTAAAATTCGGGGGCAGCTACGAGCAGTACTTC. Protein: CASSLKFGGSYEQYF.

V gene TRBV4-1 combines with J gene TRBJ1-1, with D hard to call. This CDR3 region has 13 residues. Trimming pared 2 bases from V and 1 base from J, leaving 5 bases between. CDR1 and CDR2 (germline): MGHRA, YSYEKL. This CDR3 reads CASSQHQNTEAFF. The CDR3 DNA follows: TGCGCCAGCAGCCAACACCAGAACACTGAAGCTTTCTTT.

This chain joins TRBV5-8 and TRBJ1-4; D possibly corresponds to TRBD1 (5 bases). Trimming shortened V by 0 bases and J by 6 bases, and 12 bases separated the two germline ends. Germline assignment: CDR1 SGHTS and CDR2 YDEGEE. The CDR3 consists of 15 residues. CDR3 DNA: TGTGCCAGCAGCTTGGTTAATACGGGGGATGAAAAACTGTTTTTT. Translating gives CASSLVNTGDEKLFF.

The gene calls are TRBV7-8 and TRBJ2-1, with 9 bases matching TRBD2. With 5 bases clipped from V and 0 bases from J, the junction kept 20 bases outside the gene matches. This CDR3 comprises 21 residues. CDR1 and CDR2 (germline): SGHVS, FQNEAQ. DNA of the CDR3: TGTGCCAGCAGCGATAGACGGTGGGGGCGGGGGGGCTCCTCCTCCTACAATGAGCAGTTCTTC. This codes for CASSDRRWGRGGSSSYNEQFF.

The chain combines TRBV9 with TRBJ1-2, with TRBD1 as a possible D gene (6 bases). Germline CDR1 is SGDLS and CDR2 is YYNGEE. V was shortened by 3 bases and J by 4 bases, with 22 bases between the two germline ends. The CDR3 contains 17 residues. In DNA, the CDR3 is TGTGCCAGCAGCGCCGTAGCCGTGGTGGACAGATCCTATGGCTACACCTTC. Translated, it gives CASSAVAVVDRSYGYTF.

The CDR3 protein is CASSIRGTGELFF. The CDR3 region has the DNA TGTGCCAGTAGTATCAGGGGGACCGGGGAGCTGTTTTTT. J is TRBJ2-2 and V is TRBV19; TRBD1 aligns across 7 bases. The CDR3 is 13 residues long. Germline loops: CDR1 LNHDA, CDR2 SQIVND (reference sequence). Losses at the gene ends were 3 bases for V and 5 bases for J; bases not matched to a gene: 0.

The V and J genes are TRBV7-2 and TRBJ1-2, with TRBD1 matching 10 bases. Germline lookup yields CDR1 SGHTA and CDR2 FQGNSA. Germline trimming cut 7 bases from V and 5 bases from J; bases unmatched to any gene: 13. There are 16 residues in the CDR3. The CDR3 DNA reads as TGTGCCAGCACTACCACCTATAGGACAGGGGGTTATGGCTACACCTTC. It is translated as CASTTTYRTGGYGYTF.

The V and J genes are TRBV6-5 and TRBJ2-2; TRBD2 might be the D (5 bases). The CDR3 runs to 12 residues. The V gene's germline CDR1 is MNHEY and CDR2 SVGAGI. V gave up 6 bases and J gave up 6 bases, with 8 bases separating them. CDR3: CASRAGPGELFF. In DNA form, the CDR3 reads TGTGCCAGCAGGGCGGGTCCCGGGGAGCTGTTTTTT.

The chain combines TRBV6-5 with TRBJ2-7, with 7 bases identical to TRBD1. Looked up from germline, CDR1 is MNHEY and CDR2 is SVGAGI. Trimming cost V 6 bases and J 3 bases; bases outside gene matches: 8. This CDR3 has 14 amino acids. The chain's CDR3 is CASSPGQIIYEQYF. DNA for the CDR3: TGTGCCAGCAGCCCGGGACAGATTATCTACGAGCAGTACTTC.